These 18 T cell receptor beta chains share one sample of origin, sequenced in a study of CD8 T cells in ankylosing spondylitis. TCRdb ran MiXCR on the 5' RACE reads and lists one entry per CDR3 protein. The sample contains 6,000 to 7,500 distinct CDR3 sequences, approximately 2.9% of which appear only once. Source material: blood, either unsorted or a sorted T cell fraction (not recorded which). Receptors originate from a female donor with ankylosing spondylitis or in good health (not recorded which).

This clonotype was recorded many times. CDR3 in DNA: TGTGCCAGCAGCGTAGATATGCAGGGTGTCTATGGCTACACCTTC. Its translation: CASSVDMQGVYGYTF. The J gene is TRBJ1-2, the V gene TRBV9, with D possibly matching TRBD1 (5 bases). V lost 0 bases, J lost 4 bases, and 13 bases lay in between. The CDR3 has 15 residues. In germline, CDR1 is SGDLS, CDR2 YYNGEE.

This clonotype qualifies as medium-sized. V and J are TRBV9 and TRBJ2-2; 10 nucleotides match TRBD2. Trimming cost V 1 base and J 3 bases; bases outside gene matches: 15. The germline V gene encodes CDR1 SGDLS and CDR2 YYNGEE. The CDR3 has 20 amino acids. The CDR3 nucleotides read TGTGCCAGCAGCGTACGAAAAGTTACTAGCGGGAAGGTGGACACCGGGGAGCTGTTTTTT. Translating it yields CASSVRKVTSGKVDTGELFF.

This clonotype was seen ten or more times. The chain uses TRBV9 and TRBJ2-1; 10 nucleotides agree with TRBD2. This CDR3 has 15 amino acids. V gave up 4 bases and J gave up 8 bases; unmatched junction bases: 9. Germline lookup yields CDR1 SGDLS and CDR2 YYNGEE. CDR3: CASSPQREGNDEQFF. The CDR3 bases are TGTGCCAGCAGCCCCCAGCGGGAGGGCAACGATGAGCAGTTCTTC.

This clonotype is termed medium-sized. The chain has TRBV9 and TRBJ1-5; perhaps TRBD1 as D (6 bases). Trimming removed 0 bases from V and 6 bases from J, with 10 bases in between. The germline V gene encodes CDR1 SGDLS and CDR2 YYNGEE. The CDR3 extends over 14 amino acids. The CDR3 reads CASSVGGGPQPQHF. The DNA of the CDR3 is TGTGCCAGCAGCGTAGGGGGGGGCCCTCAGCCCCAGCATTTT. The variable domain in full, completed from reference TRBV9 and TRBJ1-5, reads DSGVTQTPKHLITATGQRVTLRCSPRSGDLSVYWYQQSLDQGLQFLIQYYNGEERAKGNILERFSAQQFPDLHSELNLSSLELGDSALYFCASSVGGGPQPQHFGDGTRLSIL.

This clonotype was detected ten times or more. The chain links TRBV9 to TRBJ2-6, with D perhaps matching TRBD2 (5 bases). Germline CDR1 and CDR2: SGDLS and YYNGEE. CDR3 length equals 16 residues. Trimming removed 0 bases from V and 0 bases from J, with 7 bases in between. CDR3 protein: CASSVGGDSGANVLTF. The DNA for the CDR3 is TGTGCCAGCAGCGTAGGGGGAGACTCTGGGGCCAACGTCCTGACTTTC.

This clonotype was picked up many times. For the CDR3, the DNA is TGTGCCAGCAGCCCAAGTGGGGCGGGAGCGTTACACGAGCAGTACTTC. Translated: CASSPSGAGALHEQYF. The chain recombines TRBV9 with TRBJ2-7, with 7 nucleotides matching TRBD2. The CDR3 extends over 16 amino acids. The V gene's germline CDR1 is SGDLS and CDR2 YYNGEE. V shed 4 bases, J shed 5 bases, and the junction held 15 bases outside the gene matches.

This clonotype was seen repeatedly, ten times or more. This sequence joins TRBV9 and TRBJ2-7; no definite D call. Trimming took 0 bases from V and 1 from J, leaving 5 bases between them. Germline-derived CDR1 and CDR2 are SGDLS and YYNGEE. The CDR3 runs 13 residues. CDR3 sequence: CASSVEESYEQYF. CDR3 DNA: TGTGCCAGCAGCGTAGAAGAGTCCTACGAGCAGTACTTC.

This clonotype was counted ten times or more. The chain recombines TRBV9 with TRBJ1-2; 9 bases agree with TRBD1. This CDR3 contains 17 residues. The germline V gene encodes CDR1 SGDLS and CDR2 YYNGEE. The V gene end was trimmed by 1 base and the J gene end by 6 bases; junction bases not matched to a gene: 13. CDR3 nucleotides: TGTGCCAGCAGCGTAAACCGGGTCACAGGGGGCCTACATGGCTACACCTTC. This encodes CASSVNRVTGGLHGYTF.

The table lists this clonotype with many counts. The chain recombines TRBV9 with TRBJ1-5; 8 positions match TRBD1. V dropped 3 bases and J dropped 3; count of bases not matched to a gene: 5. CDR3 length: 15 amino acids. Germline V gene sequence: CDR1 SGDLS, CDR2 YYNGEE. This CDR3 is CASSAGTGLNQPQHF. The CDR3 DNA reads TGTGCCAGCAGCGCCGGGACAGGTCTCAATCAGCCCCAGCATTTT.

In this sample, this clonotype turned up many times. The CDR3 sequence is CASSVEGGSVDNEQFF. The CDR3 DNA is TGTGCCAGCAGCGTAGAGGGCGGGTCCGTTGACAATGAGCAGTTCTTC. V usage is TRBV9 and J usage is TRBJ2-1; D may be TRBD2 (5 bases). Trimming removed 0 bases from V and 5 bases from J, with 15 bases in between. This CDR3 comprises 16 residues. Germline V CDR1 and CDR2: SGDLS, YYNGEE. Variable domain in full (rest from reference TRBV9 and TRBJ2-1): DSGVTQTPKHLITATGQRVTLRCSPRSGDLSVYWYQQSLDQGLQFLIQYYNGEERAKGNILERFSAQQFPDLHSELNLSSLELGDSALYFCASSVEGGSVDNEQFFGPGTRLTVL.

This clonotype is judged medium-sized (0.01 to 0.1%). Here the CDR3 reads CASSVETSGTGELFF. In DNA form, the CDR3 reads TGTGCCAGCAGCGTAGAAACTAGCGGGACCGGGGAGCTGTTTTTT. The chain recombines TRBV9 with TRBJ2-2; TRBD2 agrees at 9 bases. Germline V gives CDR1 SGDLS, CDR2 YYNGEE. The CDR3 has 15 residues. Germline trimming cut 0 bases from V and 5 bases from J; bases unmatched to any gene: 2.

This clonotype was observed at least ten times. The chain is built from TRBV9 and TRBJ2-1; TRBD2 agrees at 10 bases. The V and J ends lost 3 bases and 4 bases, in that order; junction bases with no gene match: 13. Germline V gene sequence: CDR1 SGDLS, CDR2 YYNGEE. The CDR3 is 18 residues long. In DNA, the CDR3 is TGTGCCAGCAGCGGGCGTTGGTCTAGCGGGAGAAGTTACAATGAGCAGTTCTTC. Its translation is CASSGRWSSGRSYNEQFF.

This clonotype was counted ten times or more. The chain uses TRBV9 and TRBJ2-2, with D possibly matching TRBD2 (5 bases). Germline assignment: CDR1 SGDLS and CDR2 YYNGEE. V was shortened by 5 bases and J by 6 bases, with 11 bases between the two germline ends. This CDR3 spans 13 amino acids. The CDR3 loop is CASSPEGAGELFF. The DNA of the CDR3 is TGTGCCAGCAGTCCAGAGGGCGCCGGGGAGCTGTTTTTT.

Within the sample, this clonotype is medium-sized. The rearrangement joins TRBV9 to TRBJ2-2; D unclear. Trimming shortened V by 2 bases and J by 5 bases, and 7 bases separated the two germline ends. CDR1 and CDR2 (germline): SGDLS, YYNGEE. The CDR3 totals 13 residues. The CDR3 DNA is TGTGCCAGCAGCGTGCCTATAACCGGGGAGCTGTTTTTT. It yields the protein CASSVPITGELFF.

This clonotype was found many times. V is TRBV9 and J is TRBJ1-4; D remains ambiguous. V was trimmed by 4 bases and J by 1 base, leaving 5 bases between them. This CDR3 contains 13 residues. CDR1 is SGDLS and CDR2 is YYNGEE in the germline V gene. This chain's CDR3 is CASSPRTNEKLFF. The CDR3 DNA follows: TGTGCCAGCAGCCCTCGAACTAATGAAAAACTGTTTTTT. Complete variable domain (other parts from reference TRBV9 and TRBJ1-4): DSGVTQTPKHLITATGQRVTLRCSPRSGDLSVYWYQQSLDQGLQFLIQYYNGEERAKGNILERFSAQQFPDLHSELNLSSLELGDSALYFCASSPRTNEKLFFGSGTQLSVL.

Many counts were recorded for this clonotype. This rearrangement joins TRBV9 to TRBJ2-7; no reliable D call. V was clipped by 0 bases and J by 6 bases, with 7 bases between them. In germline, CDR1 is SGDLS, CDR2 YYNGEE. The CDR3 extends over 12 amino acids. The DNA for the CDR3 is TGTGCCAGCAGCGTAGTAGAGACCGAGCAGTACTTC. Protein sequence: CASSVVETEQYF.

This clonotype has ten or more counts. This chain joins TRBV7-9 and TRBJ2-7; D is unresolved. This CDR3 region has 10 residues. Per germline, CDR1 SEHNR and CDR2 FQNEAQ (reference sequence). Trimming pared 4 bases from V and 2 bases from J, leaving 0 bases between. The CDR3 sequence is CASSSYEQYF. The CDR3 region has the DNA TGTGCCAGCAGCTCCTACGAGCAGTACTTC.

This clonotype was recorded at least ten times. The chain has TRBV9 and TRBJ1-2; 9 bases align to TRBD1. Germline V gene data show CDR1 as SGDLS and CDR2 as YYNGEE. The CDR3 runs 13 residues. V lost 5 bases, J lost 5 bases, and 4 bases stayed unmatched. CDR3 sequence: CASSGQGSYGYTF. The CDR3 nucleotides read TGTGCCAGCAGTGGACAGGGGTCATATGGCTACACCTTC.